This TCR beta chain was found in a study of beta chain features in type 1 diabetes. Study-wide context: All samples yielded some 110 million examined sorted cells.

Overall study results and limits: There was a moderate but significant shortening of TCRB CDR3s in all four CD4+ subsets of Type 1 diabetes patients. Sequencing of cDNA might inflate the share of cells that strongly express TCR.

From germline, CDR1 is LGHNA and CDR2 YSLEER. The CDR3 covers 18 residues. V shed 0 bases and J shed 5 bases, with 21 bases lying between them. Worth noting for this clone: What it binds is not known.

The isolated RNA, all of it, was reverse transcribed, so expressed TCRB transcripts were what got sequenced. Assay: immunoSEQ multiplex PCR; the TCRdb copy retains only in-frame clones and omits some. The sample lists about 260,000 clones; more than 65% were seen once. V is TRBV4-3 and J is TRBJ2-3; a weak D match, TRBD2 (7 bases). The origin of this receptor is a young man in good health. The sample taken for sequencing was naive CD4+ T cells from blood. The CDR3 protein is CASSQDGPGLLGGDTQYF. In DNA form, the CDR3 reads TGCGCCAGCAGCCAAGATGGACCGGGACTACTAGGGGGAGATACGCAGTATTTT.